A selection of T cell receptor beta chains follows, all from one sample in a study of PD-1 and CTLA-4 blockade in melanoma. Here immunoSEQ multiplex PCR was the method, and the copy in TCRdb shows in-frame clones only, minus some. The sample has approximately 17,000 clones, roughly 73% seen once. Sequenced here: CD8+ T cells from peripheral blood, sampled before anti-PD-1 treatment. The source of these receptors is a human donor with melanoma. Both conserved end residues are part of each CDR3. Each record gives: J gene, V gene, D gene, clone size, CDR3 DNA, CDR3 protein. The D gene is left open where the match is weak. Some rows mark clone size as missing; the rest say once, few, many or name a class of expanded clone.

>TRBJ1-4|TRBV30|NA|NA
TGTGCCTGGAGTTTTGCAACTAATGAAAAACTGTTTTTT
CAWSFATNEKLFF
>TRBJ2-1|TRBV18|NA|NA
TGTGCCAGCTCACCTGCGGGGTCGGATGAGCAGTTCTTC
CASSPAGSDEQFF
>TRBJ1-1|TRBV11-3|NA|NA
TGTGCCAGCAGTGACGGGGACACTGAAGCTTTCTTT
CASSDGDTEAFF
>TRBJ2-7|TRBV27|NA|NA
TGTGCCAGCAGTTTAGAACTGCCCGCCGACGAGCAGTACTTC
CASSLELPADEQYF
>TRBJ1-1|TRBV5-5|NA|NA
TGTGCCAGCAGCTTGGGGACAGAGGTAAACTATGTAAAAGGCACTGAAGCTTTCTTT
CASSLGTEVNYVKGTEAFF
>TRBJ1-1|TRBV9|NA|few
TGTGCCAGCAGCGCTGAAGACACTGAAGCTTTCTTT
CASSAEDTEAFF
>TRBJ2-7|TRBV4-1|NA|NA
TGCGCCAGCAGCCAAGACTGGGACTACGAGCAGTACTTC
CASSQDWDYEQYF
>TRBJ2-1|TRBV5-1|TRBD2|few
TGCGCCAGCAGCTACAGCGGGAGAAACCGGGGCGGGGAGCAGTTCTTC
CASSYSGRNRGGEQFF
>TRBJ1-5|TRBV27|TRBD1|NA
TGTGCCAGCAGTTGGACAGGGGGAAATCAGCCCCAGCATTTT
CASSWTGGNQPQHF
>TRBJ2-1|TRBV24-1|TRBD1|NA
TGTGCCACCAGTGACTCATCCCCTTGGACAGGGGAGAGGGACAATGAGCAGTTCTTC
CATSDSSPWTGERDNEQFF
>TRBJ2-7|TRBV27|NA|NA
TGTGCCAGCAGTCTGGGGCCGGGAGAGCAGTACTTC
CASSLGPGEQYF
>TRBJ2-7|TRBV5-1|TRBD1|NA
TGCGCCAGCAGCTTGGATAGGGGGCCAGGCTACGAGCAGTACTTC
CASSLDRGPGYEQYF
>TRBJ1-1|TRBV7-8|NA|NA
TGTGCCAGCAGCATACCAGGACCAGGCTCTGAAGCTTTCTTT
CASSIPGPGSEAFF
>TRBJ1-2|TRBV4-2|NA|NA
TGTGCCAGCACCCCGGGGGGCGACTATGGCTACACCTTC
CASTPGGDYGYTF
>TRBJ1-2|TRBV16|NA|medium-sized
TGTGCCAGCAGCCAATCCCCGGGACCTAACTATGGCTACACCTTC
CASSQSPGPNYGYTF
>TRBJ2-1|TRBV6-5|NA|NA
TGTGCCAGCAGTCACAGGTTAAACAATGAGCAGTTCTTC
CASSHRLNNEQFF
>TRBJ2-7|TRBV6-5|NA|medium-sized
TGTGCCAGCAGTTTGTTCCCTCGGGACGAGCAGTACTTC
CASSLFPRDEQYF
>TRBJ2-5|TRBV19|TRBD2|NA
TGTGCCAGTAGTGATGCTAGCGGGAGGGTCCAAGAGACCCAGTACTTC
CASSDASGRVQETQYF
>TRBJ2-1|TRBV5-1|NA|NA
TGCGCCAGCAGCACCATCCGACTAACGGATGAGCAGTTCTTC
CASSTIRLTDEQFF
>TRBJ1-2|TRBV2|NA|few
TGTGCCAGCAGAGGACCGCGACGGGGCTACACCTTC
CASRGPRRGYTF
>TRBJ2-1|TRBV28|NA|NA
TGTGCCAGCGTGTCGGGGCGAGACCACTACAATGAGCAGTTCTTC
CASVSGRDHYNEQFF
>TRBJ1-5|TRBV7-6|NA|NA
TGTGCCAGCAGCTTAGATGGTTATCAGCCCCAGCATTTT
CASSLDGYQPQHF
>TRBJ2-7|TRBV11-2|TRBD2|NA
TGTGCCAGCAGCGTAGGCCCACTAGCGGCCACCCTTTCCTACGAGCAGTACTTC
CASSVGPLAATLSYEQYF
>TRBJ2-7|TRBV3-1/TRBV3-2|NA|once
TGTGCCAGCAGCCAAGACAACAGACCCTCGAGAGAGCAGTACTTC
CASSQDNRPSREQYF
>TRBJ2-7|TRBV6-5|NA|NA
TGTGCCAGCAGTTACTCTGGGCGGGTGCCCTACGAGCAGTACTTC
CASSYSGRVPYEQYF
>TRBJ2-1|TRBV7-6|TRBD2|few
TGTGCCAGCAGCTTAGCGGGTAGCGGGAGGGCCCTTGAGCAGTTCTTC
CASSLAGSGRALEQFF
>TRBJ2-3|TRBV11-2|NA|NA
TGTGCCAGCAGCTTGCGGGGAGGCGGCACAGATACGCAGTATTTT
CASSLRGGGTDTQYF
>TRBJ1-3|TRBV4-1|NA|NA
TGCGCCAGCAGCCCTGCCCCCTTCTCTGGAAACACCATATATTTT
CASSPAPFSGNTIYF
>TRBJ1-1|TRBV10-3|TRBD1|NA
TGTGCCAGCCGAAGGGGGCCGAACACTGAAGCTTTCTTT
CASRRGPNTEAFF
>TRBJ2-3|TRBV7-8|NA|NA
TGTGCCAGCAGCTCCGGACGGTATGGGCCCGACGATACGCAGTATTTT
CASSSGRYGPDDTQYF
>TRBJ2-5|TRBV3-1/TRBV3-2|TRBD1|NA
TGTGCCAGCAGCCAACGGTCAGGGGGACAAGAGACCCAGTACTTC
CASSQRSGGQETQYF
>TRBJ2-2|TRBV5-6|TRBD1|NA
TGTGCCAGCAGCTCACTTGACAGGGCCGCCGGGGAGCTGTTTTTT
CASSSLDRAAGELFF
>TRBJ2-2|TRBV10-3|TRBD2|NA
TGTGCCATCAGTCTACCGGAAGGTGGGACTATCAACACCGGGGAGCTGTTTTTT
CAISLPEGGTINTGELFF
>TRBJ2-7|TRBV27|NA|NA
TGTGCCAGCAGTTGGACCCATTCCTACGAGCAGTACTTC
CASSWTHSYEQYF
>TRBJ1-3|TRBV2|NA|NA
TGTGCCAGCAGTGAAGGCAGCACTTGGGGAAACACCATATATTTT
CASSEGSTWGNTIYF
>TRBJ2-4|TRBV13|NA|NA
TGTGCCAGCAGCTTAAACCAAAGGGTGATTCAGTACTTC
CASSLNQRVIQYF
>TRBJ2-3|TRBV27|NA|NA
TGTGCCAGCAGTTTATCTGGAGTCTCGAATACGCAGTATTTT
CASSLSGVSNTQYF
>TRBJ2-1|TRBV21-1|NA|NA
TGTGCCAGCCAGGCTCCGCGGGAGTATAATGAGCAGTTCTTC
CASQAPREYNEQFF
>TRBJ1-1|TRBV29-1|NA|NA
TGCAGCGTCCCTGACGCGGGGAACACTGAAGCTTTCTTT
CSVPDAGNTEAFF
>TRBJ1-2|TRBV9|TRBD1|once
TGTGCCAGCAGCAAGGACCTCGGACAGGGGGTCAGCCACTATGGCTACACCTTC
CASSKDLGQGVSHYGYTF
>TRBJ2-6|TRBV9|NA|NA
TGTGCCAGCAGCGTAGAGCGGACACCTTTCTCTGGGGCCAACGTCCTGACTTTC
CASSVERTPFSGANVLTF
>TRBJ1-2|TRBV5-1|NA|NA
TGCGCCAGCAGCTTAGGGCTTGGCTACACCTTC
CASSLGLGYTF
>TRBJ1-4|TRBV15|TRBD1|NA
TGTGCCACCAGCGTCGACAGGGGGCCATATGGGACTAATGAAAAACTGTTTTTT
CATSVDRGPYGTNEKLFF
>TRBJ1-2|TRBV5-5|TRBD1|NA
TGTGCCAGCAGCTTGAGGCAGGGGGTCGACTATGGCTACACCTTC
CASSLRQGVDYGYTF
>TRBJ2-1|TRBV7-9|TRBD2|NA
TGTGCCAGCAGGGATAGCGGGAGCTCCCGCAATGAGCAGTTCTTC
CASRDSGSSRNEQFF